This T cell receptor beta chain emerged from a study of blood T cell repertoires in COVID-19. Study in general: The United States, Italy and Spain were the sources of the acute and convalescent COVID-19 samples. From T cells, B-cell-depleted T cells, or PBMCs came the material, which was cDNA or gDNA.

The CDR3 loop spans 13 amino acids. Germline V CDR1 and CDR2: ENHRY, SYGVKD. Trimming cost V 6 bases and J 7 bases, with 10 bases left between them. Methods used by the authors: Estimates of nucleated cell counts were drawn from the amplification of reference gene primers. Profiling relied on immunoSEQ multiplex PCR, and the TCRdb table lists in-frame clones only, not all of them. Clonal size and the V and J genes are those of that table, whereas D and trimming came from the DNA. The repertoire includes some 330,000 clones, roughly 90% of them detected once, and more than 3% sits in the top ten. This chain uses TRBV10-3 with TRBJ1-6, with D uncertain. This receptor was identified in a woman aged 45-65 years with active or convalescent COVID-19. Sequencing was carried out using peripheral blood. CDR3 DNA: TGTGCCATCAGGCCGGGGTCAAATTCACCCCTCCACTTT. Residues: CAIRPGSNSPLHF.